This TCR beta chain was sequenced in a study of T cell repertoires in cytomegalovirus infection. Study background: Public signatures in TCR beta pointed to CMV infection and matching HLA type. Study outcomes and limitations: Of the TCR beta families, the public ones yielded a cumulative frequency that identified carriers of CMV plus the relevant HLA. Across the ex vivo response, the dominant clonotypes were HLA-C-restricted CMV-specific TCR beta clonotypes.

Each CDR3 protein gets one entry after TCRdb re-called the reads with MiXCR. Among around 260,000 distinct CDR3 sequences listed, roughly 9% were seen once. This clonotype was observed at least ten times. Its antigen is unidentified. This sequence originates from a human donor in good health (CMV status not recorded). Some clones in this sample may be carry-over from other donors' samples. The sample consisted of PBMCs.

CDR3 residues: CASSQRWETQYF. The CDR3 coding sequence is TGTGCCAGCAGCCAGAGATGGGAGACCCAGTACTTC. The chain carries TRBV28 and TRBJ2-5, with D unclear. The CDR3 is 12 amino acids. Germline assignment: CDR1 MDHEN and CDR2 SYDVKM. Deletions cut 6 bases from V and 5 bases from J, with 10 bases between.